The 32 T cell receptor beta chains in this list originate from one sample, sequenced in a study of T-cell reconstitution after alpha-beta-depleted transplantation in children. The authors prepared the TCRbeta library with unique molecular identifiers. Via MiXCR, TCRdb re-called the PCR reads, giving one row per CDR3 protein. The sample gives about 500,000 distinct CDR3 sequences, approximately 29% of which show up once; 2% to 3% is in the top ten. Sequencing used PBMCs from the stem cell graft donor, obtained from the stem cell graft. All receptors derive from a human donor who donated a stem cell graft to a child with aplastic anemia.

This clonotype has only a few counts. The gene calls are TRBV25-1 and TRBJ1-1; the D gene is possibly TRBD1 (5 bases). CDR3 length: 15 amino acids. Between the trimmed V and J ends, which lost 1 base and 4 bases, there was a span of 13 bases. Germline CDR1 is MGHDK and CDR2 is SYGVNS. The CDR3 region is CASSESRGRATEAFF. DNA of the CDR3: TGTGCCAGCAGTGAATCCCGGGGCAGGGCCACTGAAGCTTTCTTT.

This CDR3 is CASSESIASGSYYNEQFF. The CDR3 bases are TGTGCCAGCAGTGAATCTATCGCTAGCGGGAGTTACTACAATGAGCAGTTCTTC. This chain joins TRBV2 and TRBJ2-1; 10 positions agree with TRBD2. The V segment lost 2 bases and the J segment 3 bases; nucleotides outside the gene matches: 10. Germline values: CDR1 SNHLY, CDR2 FYNNEI. CDR3 size: 18 residues.

The gene calls are TRBV19 and TRBJ2-1; 10 nucleotides agree with TRBD2. V lost 6 bases to trimming and J lost 6 bases; unmatched junction nucleotides: 11. Germline CDR1 LNHDA, CDR2 SQIVND (reference sequence). This CDR3 contains 16 residues. CDR3 region: CASRTSGTFIRNEQFF. The CDR3 bases are TGTGCCAGTAGAACTAGCGGGACATTTATTCGCAATGAGCAGTTCTTC. Full variable domain (rest looked up from reference TRBV19 and TRBJ2-1): DGGITQSPKYLFRKEGQNVTLSCEQNLNHDAMYWYRQDPGQGLRLIYYSQIVNDFQKGDIAEGYSVSREKKESFPLTVTSAQKNPTAFYLCASRTSGTFIRNEQFFGPGTRLTVL.

This sequence joins TRBV7-2 and TRBJ1-1; D gene uncertain. Germline-derived CDR1 and CDR2 are SGHTA and FQGNSA. Trimming removed 3 bases at V and 1 base at J, with 6 bases between. CDR3 length equals 13 residues. For the CDR3, the DNA is TGTGCCAGCAGCTTGAAGACGAACACTGAAGCTTTCTTT. Protein product: CASSLKTNTEAFF.

The genes are TRBV20-1 and TRBJ1-5, with D perhaps TRBD1 (5 bases). The CDR3 sequence is 15 residues long. The germline gives CDR1 DFQATT, CDR2 SNEGSKA (reference sequence). V lost 4 bases to trimming and J lost 0 bases, with 13 bases between them. The DNA of the CDR3 is TGCAGTGCTACACCAGGGTGGGATAGCAATCAGCCCCAGCATTTT. The encoded protein is CSATPGWDSNQPQHF.

The chain recombines TRBV20-1 with TRBJ2-3, with 7 bases matching TRBD1. Losses at the gene ends were 1 base for V and 0 bases for J; bases not matched to a gene: 4. Germline CDR1 and CDR2: DFQATT and SNEGSKA (reference sequence). The CDR3 totals 15 residues. This CDR3 is CSARAVQGSTDTQYF. The CDR3 DNA follows: TGCAGTGCTAGAGCCGTACAGGGGAGCACAGATACGCAGTATTTT.

The rearrangement links TRBV5-5 to TRBJ1-1; 7 bases fit TRBD1. Germline CDR1 SGHKS, CDR2 YYEKEE (reference sequence). V dropped 0 bases and J dropped 3; count of bases not matched to a gene: 5. CDR3 length: 15 residues. As DNA, the CDR3 is TGTGCCAGCAGCTTGGGGGACAGTGGAGACACTGAAGCTTTCTTT. This codes for CASSLGDSGDTEAFF.

This clonotype was counted many times. The rearrangement uses TRBV7-2 and TRBJ2-7, with D possibly TRBD2 on 5 matching bases. V was shortened by 6 bases and J by 1 base, with 10 bases between the two germline ends. This CDR3 spans 13 amino acids. Germline V gives CDR1 SGHTA, CDR2 FQGNSA. The CDR3 sequence: CASSLSGSYEQYF. The CDR3 DNA reads as TGTGCCAGCAGTTTAAGCGGTTCCTACGAGCAGTACTTC.

This chain connects TRBV28 to TRBJ2-5, with D perhaps matching TRBD2 (5 bases). V was cut by 6 bases and J by 2 bases, with 13 bases left in between. CDR1 MDHEN and CDR2 SYDVKM come from the germline V gene. The CDR3 sequence is 14 residues long. CDR3 nucleotides: TGTGCCAGCAGGTCGGTTCGGGGACAAGAGACCCAGTACTTC. Its protein is CASRSVRGQETQYF.

V is TRBV10-2 and J is TRBJ2-5; the match to TRBD2 covers 8 bases. The junction had 10 bases not matched to a gene; V was cut back by 6 bases and J by 4 bases. The CDR3 extends over 15 amino acids. Germline V gene data show CDR1 as WSHSY and CDR2 as SAAADI. CDR3 DNA: TGCGCCAGCAGGCGAACAGCGGGAGTTGGAGAGACCCAGTACTTC. Residues: CASRRTAGVGETQYF.

This clonotype appeared a few times. J is TRBJ1-1 and V is TRBV7-2, with D unresolved. Trimming removed 0 bases from V and 1 base from J, with 6 bases in between. The CDR3 spans 14 residues. Germline assignment: CDR1 SGHTA and CDR2 FQGNSA. The CDR3 nucleotides are TGTGCCAGCAGCTTAGCGGCCTGGAACACTGAAGCTTTCTTT. Amino acids: CASSLAAWNTEAFF. The entire variable domain, with the rest obtained from reference TRBV7-2 and TRBJ1-1, is as follows: GAGVSQSPSNKVTEKGKDVELRCDPISGHTALYWYRQSLGQGLEFLIYFQGNSAPDKSGLPSDRFSAERTGGSVSTLTIQRTQQEDSAVYLCASSLAAWNTEAFFGQGTRLTVV.

This clonotype has more than one count but fewer than ten. The chain joins TRBV13 to TRBJ1-6; 8 positions agree with TRBD1. This CDR3 is 14 amino acids long. Germline loops: CDR1 PRHDT, CDR2 FYEKMQ (reference sequence). The trim removed 5 bases at V and 9 bases at J, leaving 6 bases unmatched. CDR3 loop: CASSTTGEGSPLHF. The DNA for the CDR3 is TGTGCCAGCAGCACGACAGGGGAGGGTTCACCCCTCCACTTT. Variable domain in full (rest from reference TRBV13 and TRBJ1-6): AAGVIQSPRHLIKEKRETATLKCYPIPRHDTVYWYQQGPGQDPQFLISFYEKMQSDKGSIPDRFSAQQFSDYHSELNMSSLELGDSALYFCASSTTGEGSPLHFGNGTRLTVT.

A few counts support this clonotype. The chain links TRBV18 to TRBJ2-5, with D tentatively TRBD1 (5 bases). With 0 bases removed from V and 4 bases from J, the gap between germline ends came to 9 bases. Germline CDR1 is KGHSH and CDR2 is LQKENI. The CDR3 has 14 residues. For the CDR3, the DNA is TGTGCCAGCTCACCACCGGCAGGGCGAGAGACCCAGTACTTC. Its protein is CASSPPAGRETQYF.

This clonotype has only a few counts. One end of the junction is discordant with germline, which a read error may explain. The chain recombines TRBV12-3 or TRBV12-4 with TRBJ1-2, with D perhaps matching TRBD1 (5 bases). The CDR3 is 12 amino acids. CDR3 sequence: CASSLGEGGYTF. CDR3 nucleotide sequence: TGTGCCAGCAGCTTAGGGGAGGGTGGCTACACCTTC.

This clonotype was seen many times. The rearrangement links TRBV20-1 to TRBJ1-1; D ambiguous. V was cut by 6 bases and J by 0 bases, with 8 bases left in between. The germline gives CDR1 DFQATT, CDR2 SNEGSKA (reference sequence). CDR3 length: 12 amino acids. The chain's CDR3 is CSADELNTEAFF. CDR3 nucleotides: TGCAGTGCCGACGAATTGAACACTGAAGCTTTCTTT.

This clonotype has a handful of counts. The chain is built from TRBV5-4 and TRBJ2-3, with D tentatively TRBD2 (5 bases). V was trimmed by 1 base and J by 5 bases, leaving 11 bases between them. The CDR3 is made up of 14 amino acids. Germline loops: CDR1 SGHNT, CDR2 YYREEE (reference sequence). The CDR3 sequence: CASSLSAEGDTQYF. CDR3 in DNA: TGTGCCAGCAGCTTGAGCGCAGAGGGAGATACGCAGTATTTT.

This clonotype was observed a few times. The chain recombines TRBV7-8 with TRBJ2-5, with 12 bases aligning to TRBD2. V lost 1 base to trimming and J lost 2 bases; unmatched junction nucleotides: 5. Germline assignment: CDR1 SGHVS and CDR2 FQNEAQ. This CDR3 has 17 amino acids. The CDR3: CASSLEVLAGGQETQYF. The CDR3 coding sequence is TGTGCCAGCAGCTTAGAAGTGCTAGCGGGAGGGCAAGAGACCCAGTACTTC. Looking up the rest from reference TRBV7-8 and TRBJ2-5 gives the full variable domain: GAGVSQSPRYKVAKRGQDVALRCDPISGHVSLFWYQQALGQGPEFLTYFQNEAQLDKSGLPSDRFFAERPEGSVSTLKIQRTQQEDSAVYLCASSLEVLAGGQETQYFGPGTRLLVL.

This sequence joins TRBV18 and TRBJ2-1, with D possibly TRBD2 on 6 matching bases. There are 15 residues in the CDR3. Trimming shortened V by 2 bases and J by 4 bases, and 12 bases separated the two germline ends. From germline, CDR1 is KGHSH and CDR2 LQKENI. CDR3 residues: CASSPSSGRYNEQFF. The CDR3 nucleotides are TGTGCCAGCTCACCAAGTAGCGGAAGGTACAATGAGCAGTTCTTC.

The CDR3, as DNA: TGTGCCAGCAGCTTACAAGGGACAGGGACTTACAATGAGCAGTTCTTC. Its protein product is CASSLQGTGTYNEQFF. The chain links TRBV13 to TRBJ2-1; 9 bases are shared with TRBD1. This CDR3 comprises 16 residues. Germline loops: CDR1 PRHDT, CDR2 FYEKMQ (reference sequence). V was clipped by 2 bases and J by 4 bases; unmatched bases: 6. Complete variable domain (other parts from reference TRBV13 and TRBJ2-1): AAGVIQSPRHLIKEKRETATLKCYPIPRHDTVYWYQQGPGQDPQFLISFYEKMQSDKGSIPDRFSAQQFSDYHSELNMSSLELGDSALYFCASSLQGTGTYNEQFFGPGTRLTVL.

The chain combines TRBV30 with TRBJ2-7; D possibly uses TRBD1 or TRBD2 (5 bases each). In germline, CDR1 is GTSNPN, CDR2 SVGIG (reference sequence). V gave up 0 bases and J gave up 6 bases, with 6 bases separating them. The CDR3 loop spans 11 amino acids. The CDR3 spells CAWSVGVEQYF. DNA for the CDR3: TGTGCCTGGAGTGTGGGGGTCGAGCAGTACTTC.

This clonotype appeared a few times. The chain has TRBV29-1 and TRBJ2-1; no clear D gene. CDR1 is SQVTM and CDR2 is ANQGSEA in the germline V gene. The CDR3 sequence is 11 residues long. V shed 3 bases and J shed 5 bases, with 5 bases lying between them. CDR3 sequence: CSVDDHNEQFF. In nucleotides, the CDR3 is TGCAGCGTTGATGACCACAATGAGCAGTTCTTC.

This clonotype has more than one count but fewer than ten. For the CDR3, the DNA is TGTGCCAGCAGTTCCATTAGACTAGCGGGAGGGCCGGGAGCAGATACGCAGTATTTT. It yields the protein CASSSIRLAGGPGADTQYF. This rearrangement joins TRBV12-3 or TRBV12-4 to TRBJ2-3; 14 nucleotides align to TRBD2. This CDR3 region has 19 residues. With 4 bases clipped from V and 4 bases from J, the junction kept 13 bases outside the gene matches.

The V call is TRBV5-1, the J call TRBJ2-7; TRBD2 matches 7 bases. Unmatched junction bases numbered 8, after V lost 5 bases and J lost 6 bases. Germline CDR1 is SGHRS and CDR2 is YFSETQ. The CDR3 is 13 amino acids. CDR3 DNA: TGCGCCAGCAGTTCAACGGGAGGCTCCGAGCAGTACTTC. It codes for CASSSTGGSEQYF.

Note on this clonotype: One end of the junction fails to match germline, which may point to a read error. The chain couples TRBV30 to TRBJ1-2, with D unclear. CDR3 size: 14 residues. Germline CDR1 and CDR2: GTSNPN and SVGIG (reference sequence). CDR3 amino acids: CACVPDPQVYDYTF. CDR3 DNA: TGTGCCTGCGTTCCAGATCCCCAGGTATATGACTACACCTTC.

This chain links TRBV12-3 or TRBV12-4 with TRBJ2-5; 10 bases agree with TRBD1. This CDR3 is 15 amino acids long. J lost 4 bases, V lost 5 bases, and 7 bases had no gene match. The CDR3: CASSKWTGGGETQYF. The DNA of the CDR3 is TGTGCCAGCAGTAAATGGACAGGGGGAGGAGAGACCCAGTACTTC.

The V gene is TRBV4-2, the J gene TRBJ1-1, with TRBD1 matching over 10 bases. J lost 12 bases, V lost 0 bases, and 4 bases had no gene match. The CDR3 contains 13 residues. CDR1 is LGHNA, CDR2 YNFKEQ, per germline. The CDR3 coding sequence is TGTGCCAGCAGCCAAGAGACAGGGGGCATGACTTTCTTT. Amino acid sequence: CASSQETGGMTFF.

The J gene is TRBJ2-3, the V gene TRBV12-3 or TRBV12-4; D ambiguous. The length of the CDR3 is 16 residues. V was pared by 2 bases and J by 5 bases, with 17 bases between. DNA for the CDR3: TGTGCCAGCAGTTTAAACTCAGCGCTCCTCGGAGATACGCAGTATTTT. It translates to CASSLNSALLGDTQYF.

The chain combines TRBV12-3 or TRBV12-4 with TRBJ1-1, with a weak D call TRBD1 (5 bases). The length of the CDR3 is 15 residues. Trimming took off 0 bases at V and 4 bases at J, with 12 bases between the two ends. CDR3 sequence: CASSLAGRGRTEAFF. CDR3 coding DNA: TGTGCCAGCAGTTTAGCGGGGCGGGGACGCACTGAAGCTTTCTTT.

This chain uses TRBV10-2 with TRBJ1-1; the D gene is possibly TRBD1 (5 bases). The V end was cut by 2 bases, the J end by 10 bases, with 14 bases between. The germline CDR1 and CDR2 sequences are WSHSY and SAAADI. This CDR3 region has 13 residues. This CDR3 reads CASSEDTRRGAFF. Written as DNA, the CDR3 is TGCGCCAGCAGTGAGGACACTCGGAGGGGAGCTTTCTTT.

This clonotype appeared a few times. The chain is built from TRBV29-1 and TRBJ1-1, with TRBD1 matching over 10 bases. Trimming cost V 4 bases and J 4 bases; bases outside gene matches: 6. This CDR3 contains 14 residues. CDR1 is SQVTM, CDR2 ANQGSEA, per germline. The CDR3 nucleotides are TGCAGCGTTGTCGGAAGACAGGGGGCCACTGAAGCTTTCTTT. Translation gives CSVVGRQGATEAFF.

The genes are TRBV19 and TRBJ1-2, with a tentative D call TRBD1 (5 bases). Germline CDR1 and CDR2: LNHDA and SQIVND (reference sequence). The CDR3 runs 15 residues. Trimming removed 10 bases at V and 6 bases at J, with 24 bases between. CDR3 nucleotide sequence: TGTGCCATCCTCCGGGACCGCCTTTCCGGCCATGGCTACACCTTC. Residues: CAILRDRLSGHGYTF.

The chain links TRBV12-3 or TRBV12-4 to TRBJ2-1; D is undetermined. V lost 2 bases to trimming and J lost 0 bases, with 14 bases between them. The CDR3 extends over 17 amino acids. CDR3 in DNA: TGTGCCAGCAGTTTATCCCCATTGGGAAGCTCCTACAATGAGCAGTTCTTC. This sequence encodes CASSLSPLGSSYNEQFF.